This T cell receptor (beta chain) was identified during a study of T cells in Graves' hyperthyroidism and ophthalmopathy (dated by TCRdb to about 2019). Study-level background: Peripheral blood samples were taken at initial diagnosis, before any treatment was given. The paper describes TCR Vbeta CDR3 sequencing of 135 peripheral blood samples, made up of roughly 40 ophthalmopathy patients, 70 to 75 hyperthyroidism patients and roughly 17 progressor patients. To identify distinguishing TCR V-J signatures, a discovery cohort of 90 to 100 patients was used, comprising 43 with Graves' ophthalmopathy and some 60 with stable Graves' hyperthyroidism. After sampling, hyperthyroidism patients received methimazole starting at 30 mg daily, and ophthalmopathy patients received high-dose intravenous methylprednisolone. In roughly six Graves' hyperthyroidism patients, the study also compared T-cell repertoires from thyroid tissue with T-cell repertoires from blood. Prospective prediction of ophthalmopathy was tested in an independent validation cohort consisting of about 20 hyperthyroidism patients and approximately 16 patients who later progressed to ophthalmopathy. For training and testing, the 80 to 100 patients in the discovery cohort were randomly divided in a 7:3 ratio. The paper's findings and limits, for the study overall: Most expanded thyroid clonotypes (frequency above 0.001) were also detected in blood, a finding suggesting that blood repertoires may reflect thyroid immune responses. In validation, the model predicted progression to ophthalmopathy with 60% to 71% sensitivity and less than 75% specificity, a median of about 6 months before onset. In cross-validation, a model built on a 13 V-J signature told ophthalmopathy apart from stable hyperthyroidism with under 90% sensitivity and 81% to 82% specificity, and in testing the same model reached 80%/75%. No statistical method was used to fix the sample size in advance, and group allocation was not hidden from the investigators.

TCR beta CDR3 regions were amplified from RNA transcripts. The first round of RT-PCR for the TCR CDR3 was performed with the HTBI primer set and the Qiagen OneStep RT-PCR kit. A second multiplex PCR round built the libraries, followed by size selection and purification. Libraries were sequenced paired-end with 100 bp reads on an Illumina HiSeq2000. On the authors' methods: SOAPnuke was used to process the raw data, throwing out any read that contained adapters or uncalled bases, had a mean Phred below 15, or lacked an exact constant-primer or identifier match. COPE v1.2.5 was used to merge high-quality paired reads, and clonotypes were defined as unique nucleotide sequences. MiTCR v1.1 was used to align the clonotypes against IMGT TRBV, TRBD and TRBJ reference segments. Analysis was restricted to V-J combinations with a frequency above 0.0001, which covered over 98% of repertoires. The TCS score was defined as F50 (clonal expansion) divided by E x V (chaos), with BLOSUM62-based TCRdist calculated between CDR3 peptides within each V-J. Welch's t-statistics and random forest reduced some 510 V-J features to about 12, which were used in a naive Bayes classifier (R e1071). The raw public reads went through TCRdb reprocessing: fastp at Q25, MiXCR clone calling, in-frame beta chains kept. CDR3 protein sequences are deduplicated, and each keeps its most common genes and DNA. None of the V and J calls come from the authors' own analysis; TCRdb made them. Recorded for this sample are about 480,000 distinct CDR3 sequences; 20% to 25% of them occurred a single time. Roughly 49% of the sample is taken by the ten largest.

Including the terminal cysteine and phenylalanine, the CDR3 comprises 14 residues. The entry retains the CDR3 DNA only, 42 bases that are in frame from base 1. The germline V gene sets CDR1 to MDHEN and CDR2 to SYDVKM. V is cut by 6 bases and J by 2 bases, and the space between the germline ends is 13 bases. Ophthalmopathy patients had moderately to severely active disease, with a Clinical Activity Score of 3 or more, a NOSPECS grade of 4 or more, and a disease duration of less than 3 months. Any patient with an uncontrolled infection, another autoimmune disease, pregnancy or lactation was excluded. Diagnoses were based on clinical symptoms, serum thyroxine and TRAb, thyroid ultrasound and orbital computed tomography. Ficoll-Paque density gradient centrifugation was used to isolate PBMCs from 8.5 to 10 ml of fresh peripheral blood. Total RNA was extracted using Trizol reagent, and RNA quality was assessed on an Agilent 2100 Bioanalyzer.

About this clonotype: Its antigen specificity is not known. It has no much larger one-base neighbor in the sample; base qualities were not kept.

Source material: blood. This clonotype was sampled from a woman in her 70s with Graves' ophthalmopathy. The V and J segments used are TRBV28 and TRBJ2-5; the best D guess is TRBD2, with 6 bases matching. CDR3 reads: CASRDTSSQETQYF. The sequenced DNA: TGTGCCAGCAGAGATACTAGCAGTCAAGAGACCCAGTACTTC.